This T cell receptor (beta chain) derives from a study of shared T cell receptors in the human thymus. Only a few counts were recorded for this clone. Sequencing used immunoSEQ multiplex PCR; TCRdb keeps in-frame clones, though not all of them. This sample yields hundreds of thousands of clones, of which about 87% are seen a single time; 0.0094% belongs to the top ten. Germline V gene sequence: CDR1 SGHRS, CDR2 YFSETQ. The CDR3 runs to 17 residues. The trim removed 4 bases at V and 0 bases at J, leaving 11 bases unmatched. These records were also assigned to another study, of human thymus T cells.

Specimen: thymocytes. The rearrangement joins TRBV5-1 to TRBJ2-7; TRBD2 agrees at 9 bases. This receptor was obtained from a boy less than two years old with a congenital heart defect. This CDR3 reads CASSLLPGTSNSYEQYF. DNA for the CDR3: TGCGCCAGCAGCCTGTTACCCGGGACTAGCAACTCCTACGAGCAGTACTTC.